The 3 T cell receptor beta chains below were found in one sample sequenced in a study of T cell responses to AZD1222 COVID-19 vaccine. Assay: immunoSEQ multiplex PCR; the TCRdb copy retains only in-frame clones and omits some. This sample has 140,000 to 150,000 clones, with approximately 93% found just once. The sample here was peripheral blood, taken after recovery from COVID-19. The origin of the receptors is an adult who had recovered from COVID-19.

This chain joins TRBV20-1 and TRBJ1-4, with D maybe TRBD1 (5 bases). Trimming removed 6 bases from V and 7 bases from J, with 9 bases in between. Germline loops: CDR1 DFQATT, CDR2 SNEGSKA (reference sequence). The CDR3 length is 11 residues. The CDR3, as DNA: TGCAGTGCGCCTAGGGGTGAAAAACTGTTTTTT. It translates to CSAPRGEKLFF.

The V call is TRBV7-9, the J call TRBJ1-1, with 10 positions matching TRBD1. The CDR3 loop spans 16 amino acids. The germline V gene has CDR1 SEHNR and CDR2 FQNEAQ (reference sequence). V was pared by 5 bases and J by 4 bases, with 10 bases of the junction left unmatched. DNA of the CDR3: TGTGCCAGCAGCCCCCACCGGGACAGGGGATCCACTGAAGCTTTCTTT. Translation gives CASSPHRDRGSTEAFF.

The chain carries TRBV2 and TRBJ2-1, with D perhaps given as TRBD1 or TRBD2 (5 bases each). Trimming pared 4 bases from V and 6 bases from J, leaving 13 bases between. Germline V lookup: CDR1 SNHLY, CDR2 FYNNEI. The CDR3 sequence is 14 residues long. DNA of the CDR3: TGTGCCAGCAGTGTGGAGGTCGGGGCCAATGAGCAGTTCTTC. Translated: CASSVEVGANEQFF. The full variable domain, in which reference TRBV2 and TRBJ2-1 provide the parts outside the CDR3, is EPEVTQTPSHQVTQMGQEVILRCVPISNHLYFYWYRQILGQKVEFLVSFYNNEISEKSEIFDDQFSVERPDGSNFTLKIRSTKLEDSAMYFCASSVEVGANEQFFGPGTRLTVL.